What follows are 2 T cell receptor beta chains derived from one specimen sequenced in a study of regulatory T cells in long-lasting Graves disease. iRepertoire HTBI primers and Arm-PCR of CDR3 regions built TCR beta libraries. MiXCR was run by TCRdb on the multiplex PCR reads, yielding one entry per CDR3 protein. The data contain approximately 350,000 distinct CDR3 sequences, approximately 10% of them seen just once; the ten biggest clones take up 18%. Indicated time point: newly diagnosed GD, antithyroid drugs for less than 3 months. Extracted PBMC RNA gave rise to the TCR library. These data also formed part of another study, on T cells in Graves' hyperthyroidism and ophthalmopathy.

The sample was peripheral blood mononuclear cells (PBMCs), taken at new diagnosis, from a patient treated with antithyroid drugs. These receptors all stem from a woman under 30 with Graves disease.

This clonotype was seen repeatedly, ten times or more. The chain recombines TRBV12-3 or TRBV12-4 with TRBJ1-1, with a tentative D call TRBD1 (6 bases). The CDR3 extends over 13 amino acids. V lost 10 bases and J 0 bases, leaving 12 bases between the germline ends. The CDR3: CAIDRNMNTEAFF. DNA of the CDR3: TGTGCCATAGACAGGAACATGAACACTGAAGCTTTCTTT.

This clonotype has a handful of counts. CDR3 in amino acids: CSARRSGRGTDTQYF. In DNA, the CDR3 is TGCAGTGCTAGAAGGAGTGGCCGAGGCACAGATACGCAGTATTTT. The rearrangement links TRBV20-1 to TRBJ2-3; D is unresolved. The CDR3 consists of 15 residues. Germline CDR1 and CDR2: DFQATT and SNEGSKA (reference sequence). Between the trimmed V and J ends, which lost 2 bases and 1 base, there was a span of 13 bases.